Each of the 30 T cell receptor beta chains below was sequenced from the same sample in a study of post-analysis software for immune sequencing data (dated by TCRdb to the mid-2010s). The method was PCR. The sequencing machine was an Illumina HiSeq 2500. Unique molecular identifiers were incorporated into TCR beta cDNA libraries to reduce PCR and sequencing biases. TCRdb ran its own pipeline on the public reads, namely fastp trimming at Q25 and MiXCR clone calling, and kept in-frame beta chains. Each entry merges the rows of one CDR3 protein and shows their most common DNA and genes. In all, the sample holds roughly 410,000 distinct CDR3 sequences, and around 33% of those were seen once. The ten largest clones add up to around 15% of the sample. Study-level results and caveats: Roughly 5 TRBV segments, including TRBV5-6, TRBV5-1 and TRBV20-1, were significantly more frequent in patients than controls.

The antigens for these receptors are not known. The sequenced sample consisted of blood. The receptor source for this set is a girl between 10 and 17 years old with multiple sclerosis.

The rearrangement uses TRBV6-2 or TRBV6-3 and TRBJ2-5; unclear D gene. Trimming took 4 bases from V and 4 from J, leaving 10 bases between them. The CDR3 length is 13 residues. Germline V gene lookup returns CDR1 MNHEY and CDR2 SVGEGT. The CDR3 sequence: CASSFLGRETQYF. CDR3 nucleotide sequence: TGTGCCAGCAGTTTTCTTGGGCGAGAGACCCAGTACTTC.

This chain joins TRBV9 and TRBJ1-2; D unclear. The germline gives CDR1 SGDLS, CDR2 YYNGEE. Deletions cut 3 bases from V and 4 bases from J, with 16 bases between. CDR3 length equals 15 residues. The CDR3 DNA is TGTGCCAGCAGCGAGACGCCATTCGACGGCTATGGCTACACCTTC. This sequence encodes CASSETPFDGYGYTF.

This sequence joins TRBV18 and TRBJ2-5, with unresolved D. In germline, CDR1 is KGHSH, CDR2 LQKENI. Deletions cut 1 base from V and 4 bases from J, with 7 bases between. The CDR3 extends over 13 amino acids. This CDR3 reads CASSPQDGETQYF. CDR3 DNA: TGTGCCAGCTCACCACAAGATGGAGAGACCCAGTACTTC.

In this sample, this clonotype turned up many times. This rearrangement joins TRBV7-9 to TRBJ2-7; D uncertain. Germline assignment: CDR1 SEHNR and CDR2 FQNEAQ (reference sequence). Trimming removed 8 bases at V and 3 bases at J, with 8 bases between. The CDR3 runs 11 residues. The CDR3 sequence is CASSPNYEQYF. CDR3 nucleotides: TGTGCCAGCTCCCCGAACTACGAGCAGTACTTC.

The chain links TRBV15 to TRBJ1-5; 9 nucleotides align to TRBD1. The CDR3 sequence is 14 residues long. J lost 5 bases, V lost 8 bases, and 7 bases had no gene match. Germline CDR1 reads LNHNV; CDR2 reads YYDKDF (reference sequence). CDR3: CATAQDRGYQPQHF. CDR3 sequence (DNA): TGTGCCACCGCCCAGGACAGGGGTTATCAGCCCCAGCATTTT.

This clonotype occurred a few times. This chain uses TRBV28 with TRBJ1-4; D uncertain. Trimming cost V 3 bases and J 3 bases, with 17 bases left between them. The length of the CDR3 is 17 residues. The germline gives CDR1 MDHEN, CDR2 SYDVKM. CDR3 sequence reads: CASSFGPEGRANEKLFF. In DNA form, the CDR3 reads TGTGCCAGCAGTTTTGGCCCCGAGGGTAGAGCTAATGAAAAACTGTTTTTT.

The rearrangement joins TRBV12-3 or TRBV12-4 to TRBJ2-7; 12 bases are a match to TRBD1. The J segment lost 5 bases and the V segment lost 6 bases, leaving 5 bases of the junction unmatched. This CDR3 is 14 amino acids long. The CDR3 spells CASSRGQGAHEQYF. In DNA, the CDR3 is TGTGCCAGCAGCCGGGGACAGGGGGCACACGAGCAGTACTTC.

J is TRBJ2-3 and V is TRBV29-1, with 12 bases identical to TRBD1. V shed 3 bases, J shed 5 bases, and the junction held 12 bases outside the gene matches. Germline assignment: CDR1 SQVTM and CDR2 ANQGSEA. There are 17 residues in the CDR3. CDR3 coding DNA: TGCAGCGTTGACGGGACAGGGGGCGGGGGACCACAAGATACGCAGTATTTT. As protein: CSVDGTGGGGPQDTQYF.

This clonotype was recorded a few times. The CDR3 DNA reads as TGTGCCAGCAGTTCACTAGCGGGGGGGCCAGATGAGCAGTTCTTC. Residues: CASSSLAGGPDEQFF. The chain couples TRBV12-3 or TRBV12-4 to TRBJ2-1; 13 bases fit TRBD2. This CDR3 is built from 15 residues. The trim removed 4 bases at V and 8 bases at J, leaving 5 bases unmatched.

Note on this clonotype: A much larger clone is a single base away; this may be a read error. Since no conserved phenylalanine or tryptophan closes the CDR3, a read error is the likely cause. The V call is TRBV6-4, the J call TRBJ1-2; unclear D gene. The CDR3 length is 12 residues. The germline V gene encodes CDR1 MRHNA and CDR2 SNTAGT. Trimming removed 2 bases at V and 7 bases at J, with 8 bases between. CDR3 coding DNA: TGTGCCAGCAGTGACGAGGGAACTGGCTACACCGTC. Its translation: CASSDEGTGYTV.

The rearrangement joins TRBV7-9 to TRBJ2-1; a possible D gene is TRBD2 (6 bases). Germline V gene lookup returns CDR1 SEHNR and CDR2 FQNEAQ (reference sequence). The germline V and J ends were trimmed by 1 base and 4 bases, with 17 bases remaining between them. The CDR3 covers 17 residues. The CDR3 DNA is TGTGCCAGCAGCTTAGGCGGGGTCGCGTACTATTACAATGAGCAGTTCTTC. Protein product: CASSLGGVAYYYNEQFF. The whole variable domain, filled in from reference TRBV7-9 and TRBJ2-1, reads DTGVSQNPRHKITKRGQNVTFRCDPISEHNRLYWYRQTLGQGPEFLTYFQNEAQLEKSRLLSDRFSAERPKGSFSTLEIQRTEQGDSAMYLCASSLGGVAYYYNEQFFGPGTRLTVL.

This clonotype has a handful of counts. This rearrangement joins TRBV5-1 to TRBJ2-5; 10 positions match TRBD2. The CDR3 is made up of 17 amino acids. Germline-derived CDR1 and CDR2 are SGHRS and YFSETQ. Trimming removed 0 bases from V and 0 bases from J; junction bases left unmatched: 5. CDR3 region: CASSLGLAGANQETQYF. The CDR3 region has the DNA TGCGCCAGCAGCTTGGGGCTAGCGGGGGCCAACCAAGAGACCCAGTACTTC.

The chain couples TRBV9 to TRBJ2-7; possible D gene TRBD1, 6 bases. CDR1 is SGDLS, CDR2 YYNGEE, per germline. The ends were cut back, 4 bases at V and 2 bases at J, with 13 bases in the middle. The CDR3 totals 14 residues. CDR3 sequence: CASSPLQGAYEQYF. The CDR3 bases are TGTGCCAGCAGCCCTCTACAGGGCGCCTACGAGCAGTACTTC.

The chain couples TRBV12-3 or TRBV12-4 to TRBJ2-1; D might be TRBD2 (6 bases). The CDR3 contains 14 residues. The V end was cut by 3 bases, the J end by 6 bases, with 12 bases between. Here the CDR3 reads CASSFGQGGNEQFF. CDR3 sequence (DNA): TGTGCCAGCAGTTTCGGTCAGGGAGGCAATGAGCAGTTCTTC.

This chain connects TRBV7-3 to TRBJ2-7; TRBD2 might be the D (6 bases). CDR1 and CDR2 (germline): SGHTA, FQGTGA. This CDR3 region has 15 residues. Trimming removed 2 bases from V and 2 bases from J, with 13 bases in between. The CDR3 spells CASSLAGGSAYEQYF. The CDR3 coding sequence is TGTGCCAGCAGCTTAGCCGGGGGTTCCGCCTACGAGCAGTACTTC.

This clonotype was recorded a few times. The chain uses TRBV27 and TRBJ2-7; D gene ambiguous. The CDR3 is 11 amino acids. V was trimmed by 6 bases and J by 2 bases, leaving 5 bases between them. The germline V gene encodes CDR1 MNHEY and CDR2 SMNVEV (reference sequence). This chain's CDR3 is CASRGPYEQYF. CDR3 nucleotide sequence: TGTGCCAGCAGGGGTCCCTACGAGCAGTACTTC.

V usage is TRBV9 and J usage is TRBJ2-3; 8 positions match TRBD2. The germline V gene encodes CDR1 SGDLS and CDR2 YYNGEE. Trimming at V came to 2 bases and at J to 2 bases, leaving 7 bases not matched to a gene. CDR3 size: 16 residues. The CDR3, as DNA: TGTGCCAGCAGCGTTGGCGGGGGGCGTACCACAGATACGCAGTATTTT. It is translated as CASSVGGGRTTDTQYF.

This chain connects TRBV6-6 to TRBJ1-1; D is undetermined. Germline CDR1 reads MNHNY; CDR2 reads SVGAGI (reference sequence). The CDR3 is 13 amino acids. The germline V and J ends were trimmed by 4 bases and 6 bases, with 12 bases remaining between them. For the CDR3, the DNA is TGTGCCAGCAGTTCCTCAGTCATTGCTGAAGCTTTCTTT. Translating gives CASSSSVIAEAFF.

V usage is TRBV29-1 and J usage is TRBJ1-1; unclear D gene. V was clipped by 3 bases and J by 1 base, with 12 bases between them. Per the germline V gene, CDR1 is SQVTM and CDR2 is ANQGSEA. The CDR3 spans 14 residues. The DNA for the CDR3 is TGCAGCGTTGAGAAGGCGGCTAGGAACACTGAAGCTTTCTTT. This codes for CSVEKAARNTEAFF.

Only one count was recorded for this clonotype. V and J are TRBV2 and TRBJ2-5; no reliable D call. The DNA end favors TRBJ2-7, so the J call may be wrong. This CDR3 region has 14 residues. Germline CDR1 and CDR2: SNHLY and FYNNEI. CDR3 amino acids: CASRESRNSYEQYF. CDR3 DNA: TGTGCCAGCAGGGAAAGTCGAAACTCCTACGAGCAGTACTTC.

This clonotype appeared a few times. This CDR3 reads CASSQLGTGEGGYGYTF. Here the CDR3 DNA reads TGCGCCAGCAGCCAATTGGGGACAGGGGAGGGAGGCTATGGCTACACCTTC. The chain carries TRBV4-3 and TRBJ1-2, with 10 bases that match TRBD1. Trimming removed 2 bases from V and 4 bases from J; junction bases left unmatched: 10. Germline assignment: CDR1 LGHNA and CDR2 YSLEER. CDR3 length equals 17 residues.

The genes are TRBV7-6 and TRBJ2-7; 8 bases are a match to TRBD2. Germline CDR1 reads SGHVS; CDR2 reads FNYEAQ. The CDR3 runs to 15 residues. Trimming took 3 bases from V and 2 from J; bases not matched to a gene: 6. CDR3 residues: CASSFGGGGPYEQYF. The CDR3 bases are TGTGCCAGCAGCTTCGGTGGCGGGGGGCCCTACGAGCAGTACTTC.

The rearrangement uses TRBV10-3 and TRBJ1-1; possibly TRBD1 for D (5 bases). The CDR3 totals 13 residues. Trimming took off 6 bases at V and 1 base at J, with 9 bases between the two ends. CDR1 and CDR2 from the germline V gene are ENHRY and SYGVKD. The CDR3 DNA follows: TGTGCCATCAGACAGGCGGAGAACACTGAAGCTTTCTTT. This translates into CAIRQAENTEAFF.

The rearrangement uses TRBV18 and TRBJ1-2, with 8 bases identical to TRBD1. J was trimmed by 8 bases and V by 6 bases; bases with no gene match: 8. This CDR3 is 13 amino acids long. Germline loops: CDR1 KGHSH, CDR2 LQKENI. The CDR3 spells CASSHGQGVGYTF. CDR3 nucleotide sequence: TGTGCCAGCTCCCACGGACAGGGCGTGGGCTACACCTTC.

This clonotype has only one observation. The gene calls are TRBV12-3 or TRBV12-4 and TRBJ1-1; D call uncertain. The CDR3 runs 14 residues. V dropped 2 bases and J dropped 0 bases, with 7 bases sitting between them. CDR3 amino acids: CASSLWAVNTEAFF. The CDR3 DNA is TGTGCCAGCAGTTTATGGGCAGTGAACACTGAAGCTTTCTTT.

The chain links TRBV27 to TRBJ1-5; D not resolved. The ends were cut back, 6 bases at V and 5 bases at J, with 17 bases in the middle. The CDR3 covers 15 residues. Per the germline V gene, CDR1 is MNHEY and CDR2 is SMNVEV (reference sequence). This chain's CDR3 is CASRQGGRDYQPQHF. Written as DNA, the CDR3 is TGTGCCAGCAGGCAAGGAGGGAGGGATTATCAGCCCCAGCATTTT.

V is TRBV20-1 and J is TRBJ2-5; possible D gene TRBD1, 6 bases. Trimming shortened V by 7 bases and J by 5 bases, and 20 bases separated the two germline ends. The CDR3 totals 14 residues. The germline V gene encodes CDR1 DFQATT and CDR2 SNEGSKA (reference sequence). CDR3 sequence: CSVLFRGVGETQYF. CDR3 coding DNA: TGCAGTGTCTTGTTCAGGGGCGTAGGGGAGACCCAGTACTTC.

The genes are TRBV6-5 and TRBJ2-7; D might be TRBD2 (6 bases). The CDR3 spans 15 residues. CDR1 and CDR2 from the germline V gene are MNHEY and SVGAGI. Trimming removed 5 bases at V and 7 bases at J, with 21 bases between. This CDR3 is CASSPRSTRYNEQYF. DNA for the CDR3: TGTGCCAGCAGTCCTCGGTCGACTAGGTACAATGAGCAGTACTTC.

The gene calls are TRBV19 and TRBJ2-7; tentative D call: TRBD1 (5 bases). With 10 bases removed from V and 0 bases from J, the gap between germline ends came to 13 bases. Germline lookup yields CDR1 LNHDA and CDR2 SQIVND (reference sequence). This CDR3 comprises 13 residues. In DNA form, the CDR3 reads TGTGCCACCCATCCTCAGGGCTCCTACGAGCAGTACTTC. Protein: CATHPQGSYEQYF.

Notes on this clonotype: The conserved phenylalanine or tryptophan normally closing the CDR3 is absent here, so this likely arose from a read error. V and J are TRBV7-2 and TRBJ2-3; a possible D gene is TRBD2 (5 bases). Germline CDR1 reads SGHTA; CDR2 reads FQGNSA. CDR3 size: 16 residues. The ends were cut back, 4 bases at V and 2 bases at J, with 16 bases in the middle. The CDR3 DNA follows: TGTGCCAGCAGCTCACCCCTGGGCCGGGACACAGATACGCAGTATTCT. Translation gives CASSSPLGRDTDTQYS.